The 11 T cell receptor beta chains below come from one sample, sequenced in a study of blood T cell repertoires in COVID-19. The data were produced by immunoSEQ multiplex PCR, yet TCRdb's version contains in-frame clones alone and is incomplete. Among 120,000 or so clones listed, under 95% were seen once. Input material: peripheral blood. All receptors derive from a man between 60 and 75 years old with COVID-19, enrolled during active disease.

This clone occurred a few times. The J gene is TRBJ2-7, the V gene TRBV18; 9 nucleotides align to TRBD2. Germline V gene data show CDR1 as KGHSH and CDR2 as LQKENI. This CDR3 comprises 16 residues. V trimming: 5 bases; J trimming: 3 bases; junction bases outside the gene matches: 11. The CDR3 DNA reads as TGTGCCAGCTCATGGATTAGCGGGAGAGAGGGCTACGAGCAGTACTTC. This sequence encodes CASSWISGREGYEQYF.

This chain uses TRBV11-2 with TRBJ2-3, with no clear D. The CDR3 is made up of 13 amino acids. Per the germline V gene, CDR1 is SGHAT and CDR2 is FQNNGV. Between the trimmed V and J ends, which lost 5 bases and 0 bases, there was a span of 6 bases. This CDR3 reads CASSVPSTDTQYF. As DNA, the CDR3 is TGTGCCAGCAGCGTCCCTAGCACAGATACGCAGTATTTT.

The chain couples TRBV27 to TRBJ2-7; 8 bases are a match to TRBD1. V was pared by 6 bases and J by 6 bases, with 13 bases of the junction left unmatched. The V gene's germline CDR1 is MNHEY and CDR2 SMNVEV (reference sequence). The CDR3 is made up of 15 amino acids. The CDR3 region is CASRPSPGQVFEQYF. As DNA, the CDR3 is TGTGCCAGCAGACCGAGCCCGGGACAGGTGTTCGAGCAGTACTTC.

Here the CDR3 reads CASSPSGGADYGYTF. CDR3 DNA: TGTGCCAGCAGTCCTTCAGGGGGCGCGGACTATGGCTACACCTTC. The chain links TRBV7-9 to TRBJ1-2, with 8 nucleotides matching TRBD1. The CDR3 loop spans 15 amino acids. V shed 6 bases, J shed 3 bases, and the junction held 9 bases outside the gene matches. Germline V gene lookup returns CDR1 SEHNR and CDR2 FQNEAQ (reference sequence).

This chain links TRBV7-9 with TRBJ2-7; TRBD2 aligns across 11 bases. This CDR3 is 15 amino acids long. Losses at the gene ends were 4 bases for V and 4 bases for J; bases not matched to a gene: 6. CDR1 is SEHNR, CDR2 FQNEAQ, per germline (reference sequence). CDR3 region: CASSSPTSGIYEQYF. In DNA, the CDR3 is TGTGCCAGCAGCTCCCCGACTAGCGGGATTTACGAGCAGTACTTC.

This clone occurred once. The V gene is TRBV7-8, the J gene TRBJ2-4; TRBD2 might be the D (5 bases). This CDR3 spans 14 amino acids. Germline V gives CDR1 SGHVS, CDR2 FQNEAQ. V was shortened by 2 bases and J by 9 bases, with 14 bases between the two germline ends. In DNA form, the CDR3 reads TGTGCCAGCAGCTTAATCCGGGATACGGGCATTCAGTACTTC. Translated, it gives CASSLIRDTGIQYF.

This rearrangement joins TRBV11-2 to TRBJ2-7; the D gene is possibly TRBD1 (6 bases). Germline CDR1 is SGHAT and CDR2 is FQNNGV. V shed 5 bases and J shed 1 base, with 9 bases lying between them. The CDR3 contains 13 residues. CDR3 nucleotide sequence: TGTGCCAGCAGCCGACAGGAGTCCTACGAGCAGTACTTC. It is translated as CASSRQESYEQYF.

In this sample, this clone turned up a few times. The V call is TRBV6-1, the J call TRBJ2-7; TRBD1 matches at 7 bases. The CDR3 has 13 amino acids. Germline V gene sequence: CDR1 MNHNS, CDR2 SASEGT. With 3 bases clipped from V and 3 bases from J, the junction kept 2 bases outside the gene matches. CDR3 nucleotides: TGTGCCAGCAGTGACAGGGGGAGCTACGAGCAGTACTTC. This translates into CASSDRGSYEQYF.

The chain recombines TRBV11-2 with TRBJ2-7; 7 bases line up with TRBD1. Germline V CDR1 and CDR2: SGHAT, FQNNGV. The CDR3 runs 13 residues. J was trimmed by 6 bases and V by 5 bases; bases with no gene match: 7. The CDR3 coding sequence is TGTGCCAGCAGCCAGAGCGACAGGGCCGAGCAGTACTTC. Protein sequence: CASSQSDRAEQYF.

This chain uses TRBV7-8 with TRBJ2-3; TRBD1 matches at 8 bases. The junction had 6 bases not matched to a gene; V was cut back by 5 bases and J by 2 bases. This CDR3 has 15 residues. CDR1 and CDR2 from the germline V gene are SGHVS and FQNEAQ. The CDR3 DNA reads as TGTGCCAGCAGCCCGTGGACAGGGAACACAGATACGCAGTATTTT. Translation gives CASSPWTGNTDTQYF.

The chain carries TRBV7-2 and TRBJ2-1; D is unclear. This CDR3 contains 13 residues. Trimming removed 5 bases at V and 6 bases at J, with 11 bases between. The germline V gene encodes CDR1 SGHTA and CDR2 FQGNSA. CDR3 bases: TGTGCCAGCAGCCTAGGAACAGTCAATGAGCAGTTCTTC. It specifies CASSLGTVNEQFF.